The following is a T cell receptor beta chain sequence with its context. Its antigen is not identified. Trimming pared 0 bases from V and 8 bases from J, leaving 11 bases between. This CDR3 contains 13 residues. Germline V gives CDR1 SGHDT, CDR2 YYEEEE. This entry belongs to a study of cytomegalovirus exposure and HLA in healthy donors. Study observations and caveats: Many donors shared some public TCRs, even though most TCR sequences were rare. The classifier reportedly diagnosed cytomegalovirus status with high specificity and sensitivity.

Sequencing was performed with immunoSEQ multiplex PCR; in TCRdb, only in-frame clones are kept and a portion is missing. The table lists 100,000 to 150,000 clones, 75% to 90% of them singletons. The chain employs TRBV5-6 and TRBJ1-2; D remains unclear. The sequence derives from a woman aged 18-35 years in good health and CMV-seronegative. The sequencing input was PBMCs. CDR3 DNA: TGTGCCAGCAGCTTGGTTACAGCCGAAGGCTACACCTTC. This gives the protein CASSLVTAEGYTF.